This record covers a single T cell receptor (beta chain). This clonotype was counted between two and nine times. There is no known antigen for this receptor. One base away there is no much larger clone; base qualities are not given. These data come from a study of T-cell memory formation after mild COVID-19 (dated by TCRdb to the early 2020s). General notes on the study: Most TCR sequence clusters were specific to one of the two donors. In two donors, T-cell clones that expanded and contracted after mild COVID-19 were tracked by sequencing TCRalpha and TCRbeta repertoires over time. The cohort comprised two young, previously healthy adult volunteers, one female and one male.

General study outcomes and caveats: Contracting CD4+ clones turned up mainly in the CM and EM memory subsets, whereas EMRA was where CD8+ clones were enriched. Balanced CD4/CD8 phenotypes were observed for clones contracting from day 15 to 85, whereas a bias towards CD4+ was observed for a second wave of clones expanding from day 15 to 37. SARS-CoV-2 specificity of the second-wave clones peaking on day 37 was not confirmed. The study included only two mild cases, and larger cohorts that include severe cases with pre-infection samples were judged to be necessary. Some responding clones were found in pre-infection memory, which suggests that pre-existing cross-reactive memory T cells took part in the SARS-CoV-2 response.

Ficoll-Paque density gradient centrifugation was the method used to isolate PBMCs. Sequencer: Illumina NovaSeq 6000. TCRalpha and TCRbeta cDNA libraries were built by 5'RACE with constant-segment primers, adding sample barcodes and unique molecular identifiers. Trizol reagent was used to extract RNA from every sample. The libraries were amplified in two PCR steps, and the second step added a second sample barcode and Illumina TruSeq adapters. Sequencing of the libraries was done on an Illumina NovaSeq, producing 2 x 150 bp paired-end reads. From the authors' description of their analysis: Demultiplexing of reads and collapsing into UMI-guided consensus sequences were performed with migec v1.2.7. With mixcr v2.1.11, UMI consensuses were aligned to TRA and TRB V and J templates and assembled into clonotypes. A clonotype was counted as expanded or contracted only if both edgeR and NoisET called the change significant, with noise models trained on biological replicates. For edgeR calls, the cutoffs were a false discovery rate-adjusted p below 0.01 and a log2 fold-change threshold of 1. PCA with hierarchical clustering of max-normalized trajectories of the 1000 most abundant clonotypes was used as exploratory dynamics analysis. Separately sequenced CD4+ and CD8+ repertoires were used to assign the CD4 or CD8 phenotype of responding clones. TCRdb trimmed public reads at Q25 via fastp, called clones via MiXCR and kept in-frame beta chains. Identical CDR3 proteins give one entry, which carries the most common genes and DNA. TCRdb's processing, not the authors', yielded these V and J calls. The sample profile shows about 140,000 distinct CDR3 sequences; roughly 19% of them were found once. The top ten clonotypes cover around 2.4% of the sample.

The trim is 5 bases for V and 1 base for J, with a gap of 15 bases between the germline ends. From a lookup of the germline V gene, CDR1 and CDR2 are MGHRA and YSYEKL. Including the terminal cysteine and phenylalanine, the CDR3 comprises 15 residues. The DNA shown is the 45-base CDR3, in frame from base 1. The sequence joins TRBV4-1 to TRBJ2-7; tentative D gene TRBD2, with 6 bases matching. Input material: PBMCs or a T cell subset sorted from them (not recorded which). The TCR originated in an adult woman who had mild COVID-19 (a few samples of this study predate the infection). The sample titles of this study are shuffled in the database, so cell type and time point are left out; the donor was told from shared clones. The bases are TGCGCCAGCAGCGCCATTTGGCGGGGATCCTACGAGCAGTACTTC. This sequence encodes CASSAIWRGSYEQYF.